One sample yielded the 17 T cell receptor beta chains listed below, sequenced in a study of tumor and adjacent non-tumor tissue in lung cancer. RNA was extracted from bulk tissue without any cell sorting. The library came from three nested PCR rounds adapted from ARM-PCR protocols. MiXCR, run by TCRdb on the multiplex PCR reads, gives a single entry per CDR3 protein. The sample consists of 70,000 to 90,000 distinct CDR3 sequences, roughly 76% of them appearing once. The specimen sequenced was lung tumor tissue. All receptors come from a woman between 50 and 59 years old with non-small cell lung cancer.

The chain carries TRBV11-2 and TRBJ2-5, with D possibly matching TRBD2 (5 bases). TRBJ2-1 explains the end of the DNA better; the J call may be wrong. The CDR3 is 11 residues long. CDR1 is SGHAT and CDR2 is FQNNGV in the germline V gene. CDR3 sequence reads: CASRLGETQFF. CDR3 bases: TGTGCCAGCAGATTGGGAGAGACCCAGTTCTTC.

About this clonotype itself: As the CDR3 is not closed by the conserved phenylalanine or tryptophan, this likely results from a read error. The chain is built from TRBV20-1 and TRBJ2-1; D gene uncertain. Trimming removed 1 base at V and 5 bases at J, with 18 bases between. This CDR3 contains 16 residues. Per the germline V gene, CDR1 is DFQATT and CDR2 is SNEGSKA (reference sequence). CDR3 nucleotides: TGCAGTGCTAGAGCCGACCCCAGGCGGAATAACAATGAGCAGTTCCTC. It translates to CSARADPRRNNNEQFL.

In regard to this clonotype: The CDR3 ends on some other residue instead of the conserved phenylalanine or tryptophan, so this is likely a read error. The J gene is TRBJ1-3, the V gene TRBV29-1; no clear D gene. Looked up from germline, CDR1 is SQVTM and CDR2 is ANQGSEA. The CDR3 has 13 amino acids. CDR3 loop: CSVWADSGNTIYI. The CDR3, as DNA: TGCAGCGTCTGGGCGGACTCTGGGAACACCATATATATT.

V is TRBV7-6 and J is TRBJ2-7; TRBD2 aligns across 10 bases. Trimming took 5 bases from V and 1 from J; bases not matched to a gene: 2. CDR1 SGHVS and CDR2 FNYEAQ come from the germline V gene. The CDR3 loop spans 14 amino acids. CDR3 bases: TGTGCCAGCAGCAAGACTAGCGGGTCCTACGAGCAGTACTTC. This gives the protein CASSKTSGSYEQYF.

Turning to this clonotype: The missing conserved phenylalanine or tryptophan at the end of this CDR3 makes a read error likely. V is TRBV12-3 or TRBV12-4 and J is TRBJ2-5; D remains ambiguous. The CDR3 sequence is 13 residues long. The CDR3 is CASSLADHETQYL. The DNA for the CDR3 is TGTGCCAGCAGTTTAGCGGACCACGAGACCCAGTACTTA.

To note about this clonotype: Since no conserved phenylalanine or tryptophan closes the CDR3, a read error is the likely cause. This chain uses TRBV20-1 with TRBJ1-1; D unclear. The CDR3 contains 13 residues. The germline V gene encodes CDR1 DFQATT and CDR2 SNEGSKA (reference sequence). The CDR3: CSASNNLNTEAFI. CDR3 DNA sequence: TGCAGTGCTAGCAACAACCTGAATACTGAAGCTTTCATT.

This clonotype was seen a handful of times. A much larger clone lies a single base off, so this may be a read error. The V and J genes are TRBV7-8 and TRBJ2-7; 8 bases fit TRBD2. The CDR3 is 16 residues long. Looked up from germline, CDR1 is SGHVS and CDR2 is FQNEAQ. V dropped 5 bases and J dropped 2; count of bases not matched to a gene: 11. The CDR3 is CASSQIGGEVPYEQYF. In DNA, the CDR3 is TGTGCCAGCAGCCAGATCGGGGGGGAGGTACCCTACGAGCAGTACTTC.

As concerns this clonotype: A much larger clone lies one base from this, so it may be a read error. V and J are TRBV7-2 and TRBJ2-1, with 7 bases that match TRBD2. V gave up 1 base and J gave up 7 bases; unmatched junction bases: 16. This CDR3 spans 18 amino acids. In germline, CDR1 is SGHTA, CDR2 FQGNSA. CDR3 DNA sequence: TGTGCCAGCAGCTTAGAGGTTGAGGCGGGAGTCGTTGTAAATGAGCAGTTCTTC. Amino acid sequence: CASSLEVEAGVVVNEQFF.

The genes are TRBV20-1 and TRBJ2-1; a possible D gene is TRBD2 (6 bases). CDR1 and CDR2 (germline): DFQATT, SNEGSKA (reference sequence). The CDR3 totals 13 residues. V lost 2 bases and J lost 10, with 15 bases in between. The DNA of the CDR3 is TGCAGTGCTAGAACACTAGCAATAGGCGAGCAGTTCTTC. Translation gives CSARTLAIGEQFF.

The chain couples TRBV20-1 to TRBJ2-7, with 8 bases that match TRBD2. The length of the CDR3 is 14 residues. Losses at the gene ends were 6 bases for V and 6 bases for J; bases not matched to a gene: 13. The germline CDR1 and CDR2 sequences are DFQATT and SNEGSKA (reference sequence). The CDR3 loop is CSADSAGTRREQYF. CDR3 bases: TGCAGTGCAGACTCAGCCGGGACTAGACGCGAGCAGTACTTC.

Of note for this clonotype: The junction differs from germline at one of its ends, possibly a read error. This chain links TRBV6-5 with TRBJ2-3; TRBD2 matches at 8 bases. Germline values: CDR1 MNHEY, CDR2 SVGAGI. The CDR3 runs to 16 residues. CDR3 bases: TGTGTCAGCAGTTACGGGGGGGTCGCACTTCAGGATACGCAGTATTTT. This gives the protein CVSSYGGVALQDTQYF.

In this sample, this clonotype turned up many times. V and J are TRBV24-1 and TRBJ1-2, with 7 positions matching TRBD1. There are 12 residues in the CDR3. The germline CDR1 and CDR2 sequences are KGHDR and SFDVKD. V lost 7 bases, J lost 4 bases, and 2 bases stayed unmatched. As DNA, the CDR3 is TGTGCCACCAGCGCAGGGGGCTATGGCTACACCTTC. Translating gives CATSAGGYGYTF.

A note on this clonotype: One junction end does not reproduce the germline sequence, and a read error may be involved. The J gene is TRBJ2-7, the V gene TRBV6-1; D is undetermined. This CDR3 has 15 residues. Germline V CDR1 and CDR2: MNHNS, SASEGT. The CDR3 is CANSERTGPNYEQYF. CDR3 coding DNA: TGTGCCAACAGTGAACGGACGGGTCCCAACTACGAGCAGTACTTC.

This clonotype was recorded only once. The final CDR3 position lacks the conserved phenylalanine or tryptophan, pointing to a likely read error. The chain employs TRBV5-5 and TRBJ2-5; D unclear. CDR3 length: 13 amino acids. From germline, CDR1 is SGHKS and CDR2 YYEKEE (reference sequence). DNA for the CDR3: TGTGACAGCAGCTTAACTGGGAACGAGACCCAGTACTTA. Encoded protein: CDSSLTGNETQYL.

Points on this clonotype: One junction end disagrees with the germline gene, perhaps due to a read error. This CDR3 reads CTSSPPGAYNEQFF. CDR3 in DNA: TGTACCAGCAGTCCGCCGGGAGCCTACAATGAGCAGTTTTTC. The J gene is TRBJ2-1, the V gene TRBV28, with D tentatively TRBD2 (6 bases). The germline CDR1 and CDR2 sequences are MDHEN and SYDVKM. The CDR3 runs to 14 residues.

This clonotype was counted many times. The chain employs TRBV10-2 and TRBJ1-6; 10 bases map to TRBD1. The germline CDR1 and CDR2 sequences are WSHSY and SAAADI. The CDR3 totals 17 residues. Losses at the gene ends were 6 bases for V and 6 bases for J; bases not matched to a gene: 11. The CDR3 loop is CASSLLNRDRGNSPLHF. The CDR3 DNA reads TGCGCCAGCAGCCTCCTCAACCGGGACAGGGGTAATTCACCCCTCCACTTT.

In the case of this clonotype: One junction end does not reproduce the germline sequence, and a read error may be involved. V and J are TRBV4-1 and TRBJ2-1, with D possibly being TRBD1 (5 bases). The CDR3 sequence is 16 residues long. The V gene's germline CDR1 is MGHRA and CDR2 YSYEKL. The CDR3 bases are TGCGCTAGCAGCCAAGAACCCAGGGAATCCTACAATGAGCAGTTCTTC. Amino acid sequence: CASSQEPRESYNEQFF.